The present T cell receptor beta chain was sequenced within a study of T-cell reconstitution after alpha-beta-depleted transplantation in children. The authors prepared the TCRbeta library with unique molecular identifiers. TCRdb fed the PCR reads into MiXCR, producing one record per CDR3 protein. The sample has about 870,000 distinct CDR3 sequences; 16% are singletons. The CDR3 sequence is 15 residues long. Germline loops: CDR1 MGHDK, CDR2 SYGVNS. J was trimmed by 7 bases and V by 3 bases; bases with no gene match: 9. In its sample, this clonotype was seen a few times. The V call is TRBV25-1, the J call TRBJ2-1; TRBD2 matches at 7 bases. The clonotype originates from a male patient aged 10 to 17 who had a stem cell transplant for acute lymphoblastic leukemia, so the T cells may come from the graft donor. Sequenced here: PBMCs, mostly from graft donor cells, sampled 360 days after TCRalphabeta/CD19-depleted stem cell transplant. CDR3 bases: TGTGCCAGCAGTGACGCGGGAGTTCTGGATAATGAGCAGTTCTTC. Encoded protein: CASSDAGVLDNEQFF.